This passage covers 18 T cell receptor beta chains from one sample sequenced in a study of cytomegalovirus exposure and HLA in healthy donors (dated by TCRdb to 2015 to 2018). Library generation was performed with the immunoSEQ multiplex PCR assay. For the multiplex PCR, a mixture combining 60 forward primers for TCR Vbeta segments and 13 reverse primers for TCR Jbeta segments was used. TCRdb retrieved this table from immuneACCESS and kept in-frame rearrangements only. Not all clones are present; in checked studies, unresolved V genes account for under half, and no reason is known for the remainder. The sample includes 200,000 to 250,000 clones, with about four fifths observed a single time. Of the sample, 2.9% falls within the top ten clones. Sequenced input: PBMCs. These receptors all stem from a young man in good health and CMV-seronegative.

The chain is built from TRBV6-6 and TRBJ1-1, with D possibly TRBD1 on 5 matching bases. The length of the CDR3 is 16 residues. The ends were cut back, 0 bases at V and 4 bases at J, with 15 bases in the middle. Germline CDR1 and CDR2: MNHNY and SVGAGI (reference sequence). The CDR3 sequence: CASSYSNTARGTEAFF. The DNA of the CDR3 is TGTGCCAGCAGTTACTCGAATACGGCTAGGGGCACTGAAGCTTTCTTT.

The V gene is TRBV11-1, the J gene TRBJ1-2, with 12 bases that match TRBD1. V trimming: 5 bases; J trimming: 3 bases; junction bases outside the gene matches: 1. This CDR3 is built from 14 residues. CDR1 is SGHAT, CDR2 FQDESV, per germline (reference sequence). CDR3 amino acids: CASSGTGGHYGYTF. DNA of the CDR3: TGTGCCAGCAGCGGGACAGGGGGCCACTATGGCTACACCTTC. The full variable domain, completed using reference TRBV11-1 and TRBJ1-2, is EAEVAQSPRYKITEKSQAVAFWCDPISGHATLYWYRQILGQGPELLVQFQDESVVDDSQLPKDRFSAERLKGVDSTLKIQPAELGDSAMYLCASSGTGGHYGYTFGSGTRLTVV.

The rearrangement uses TRBV7-2 and TRBJ2-5; tentative D call: TRBD2 (5 bases). V lost 2 bases, J lost 5 bases, and 12 bases lay in between. Per the germline V gene, CDR1 is SGHTA and CDR2 is FQGNSA. This CDR3 comprises 14 residues. The CDR3 loop is CASSLHLAWETQYF. The CDR3 DNA sequence: TGTGCCAGCAGCTTACATCTAGCTTGGGAGACCCAGTACTTC. Filled out from reference TRBV7-2 and TRBJ2-5, the complete variable domain reads GAGVSQSPSNKVTEKGKDVELRCDPISGHTALYWYRQSLGQGLEFLIYFQGNSAPDKSGLPSDRFSAERTGGSVSTLTIQRTQQEDSAVYLCASSLHLAWETQYFGPGTRLLVL.

V gene TRBV27 combines with J gene TRBJ2-3; 8 nucleotides match TRBD2. This CDR3 is built from 14 residues. The V and J ends lost 2 bases and 5 bases, in that order; junction bases with no gene match: 3. Germline loops: CDR1 MNHEY, CDR2 SMNVEV (reference sequence). The CDR3 coding sequence is TGTGCCAGCAGTTTACGGCTAGCGGGAGATACGCAGTATTTT. It yields the protein CASSLRLAGDTQYF.

The CDR3 DNA follows: TGTGCCAGCAGCCGTGGGATGGCGGGGATTAGCGCTTTCTTT. Translation gives CASSRGMAGISAFF. This rearrangement joins TRBV7-2 to TRBJ1-1; the D is unclear. The CDR3 is made up of 14 amino acids. Germline V gene lookup returns CDR1 SGHTA and CDR2 FQGNSA. V dropped 5 bases and J dropped 11 bases, with 21 bases sitting between them.

The CDR3 loop is CAISVAGGPYEQYF. The CDR3 region has the DNA TGTGCCATCAGTGTGGCGGGGGGACCCTACGAGCAGTACTTC. The gene calls are TRBV10-3 and TRBJ2-7, with 8 bases aligning to TRBD2. V dropped 4 bases and J dropped 2; count of bases not matched to a gene: 4. The length of the CDR3 is 14 residues. Looked up from germline, CDR1 is ENHRY and CDR2 is SYGVKD.

As to this clone: A junction boundary mismatches the germline segment, possibly from a read error. This rearrangement joins TRBV4-3 to TRBJ2-6; D might be TRBD1 (5 bases). Germline CDR1 is LGHNA and CDR2 is YSLEER. There are 17 residues in the CDR3. Here the CDR3 DNA reads TGCGCCAGCAGCCAAGAGCCGGTTCTCTCTGGGGCCAGCGTCCTGACTTTC. It yields the protein CASSQEPVLSGASVLTF.

The gene calls are TRBV19 and TRBJ1-5; D not certain. The CDR3 runs to 16 residues. Germline CDR1 reads LNHDA; CDR2 reads SQIVND (reference sequence). Trimming took 6 bases from V and 4 from J, leaving 19 bases between them. The CDR3 here is CASSIGGFGVNQPQHF. CDR3 DNA: TGTGCCAGTAGCATCGGAGGTTTCGGGGTTAATCAGCCCCAGCATTTT.

The rearrangement joins TRBV28 to TRBJ1-4; possible D gene TRBD1, 5 bases. Trimming removed 3 bases at V and 8 bases at J, with 22 bases between. Germline lookup yields CDR1 MDHEN and CDR2 SYDVKM. The CDR3 runs to 17 residues. The CDR3 region is CASSFYGRAGRMEKLFF. The CDR3 DNA sequence: TGTGCCAGCAGTTTTTATGGGAGGGCAGGGAGGATGGAAAAACTGTTTTTT.

The chain couples TRBV7-9 to TRBJ2-5; unclear D gene. Germline V lookup: CDR1 SEHNR, CDR2 FQNEAQ (reference sequence). The CDR3 is 14 amino acids. V lost 0 bases, J lost 0 bases, and 5 bases lay in between. CDR3 residues: CASSLASYQETQYF. In DNA, the CDR3 is TGTGCCAGCAGCTTAGCGTCTTACCAAGAGACCCAGTACTTC.

V is TRBV28 and J is TRBJ1-2, with D possibly TRBD1 on 6 matching bases. This CDR3 is built from 13 residues. Germline loops: CDR1 MDHEN, CDR2 SYDVKM. V lost 6 bases and J lost 6, with 14 bases in between. CDR3 sequence reads: CASRPTGSNGYTF. CDR3 in DNA: TGTGCCAGCAGACCAACAGGGTCTAATGGCTACACCTTC.

The chain employs TRBV9 and TRBJ1-1, with D possibly being TRBD1 (6 bases). The CDR3 has 13 residues. With 3 bases removed from V and 4 bases from J, the gap between germline ends came to 10 bases. Germline V gene data show CDR1 as SGDLS and CDR2 as YYNGEE. The CDR3 spells CASSAGVGTEAFF. CDR3 bases: TGTGCCAGCAGCGCAGGGGTGGGCACTGAAGCTTTCTTT.

This rearrangement joins TRBV4-2 to TRBJ2-4; D is ambiguous. This CDR3 region has 12 residues. Per the germline V gene, CDR1 is LGHNA and CDR2 is YNFKEQ. V shed 0 bases and J shed 7 bases, with 4 bases lying between them. The CDR3 is CASSQDRNIQYF. The CDR3 bases are TGTGCCAGCAGCCAAGATCGGAACATTCAGTACTTC.

Of note for this clone: The sample has other DNA sequences that encode this CDR3 too. The chain combines TRBV7-3 with TRBJ1-1; a possible D gene is TRBD1 (5 bases). Germline-derived CDR1 and CDR2 are SGHTA and FQGTGA. V was trimmed by 2 bases and J by 2 bases, leaving 6 bases between them. This CDR3 contains 13 residues. The CDR3 protein is CASSLDRNTEAFF. The CDR3, as DNA: TGTGCCAGCAGCTTAGACAGAAACACTGAAGCTTTCTTT.

The chain employs TRBV27 and TRBJ1-1; D perhaps matches TRBD1 (5 bases). This CDR3 is built from 15 residues. Deletions cut 4 bases from V and 7 bases from J, with 19 bases between. Germline assignment: CDR1 MNHEY and CDR2 SMNVEV (reference sequence). CDR3 in amino acids: CASSSGLDSQDEAFF. DNA of the CDR3: TGTGCCAGCAGTTCCGGGTTAGACAGCCAAGATGAAGCTTTCTTT.

This sequence joins TRBV6-5 and TRBJ2-7; possible D gene TRBD1, 6 bases. The germline V and J ends were trimmed by 6 bases and 0 bases, with 12 bases remaining between them. CDR3 length: 14 residues. Germline lookup yields CDR1 MNHEY and CDR2 SVGAGI. CDR3 in amino acids: CASSPWDTSYEQYF. The CDR3 DNA reads TGTGCCAGCAGCCCATGGGACACCTCCTACGAGCAGTACTTC.

The genes are TRBV27 and TRBJ1-2; 11 bases agree with TRBD1. The CDR3 sequence is 15 residues long. Looked up from germline, CDR1 is MNHEY and CDR2 is SMNVEV (reference sequence). The junction had 8 bases not matched to a gene; V was cut back by 6 bases and J by 5 bases. The DNA of the CDR3 is TGTGCCAGCAGGGACTGGACAGGGGGCAATTATGGCTACACCTTC. It yields the protein CASRDWTGGNYGYTF.

This clone showed up just a few times. V is TRBV7-9 and J is TRBJ2-7; D perhaps matches TRBD1 (5 bases). The CDR3 contains 14 residues. Germline V lookup: CDR1 SEHNR, CDR2 FQNEAQ (reference sequence). Trimming removed 5 bases from V and 4 bases from J, with 15 bases in between. CDR3 sequence reads: CASSPLQVLYEQYF. The CDR3 nucleotides read TGTGCCAGCAGCCCCCTACAGGTACTTTACGAGCAGTACTTC. The variable domain in full, completed from reference TRBV7-9 and TRBJ2-7, reads DTGVSQNPRHKITKRGQNVTFRCDPISEHNRLYWYRQTLGQGPEFLTYFQNEAQLEKSRLLSDRFSAERPKGSFSTLEIQRTEQGDSAMYLCASSPLQVLYEQYFGPGTRLTVT.